This entry lists 9 T cell receptor beta chains sequenced from one sample in a study of Graves' ophthalmopathy and Graves' hyperthyroidism. RNA transcripts served as template for amplifying TCR beta CDR3 sequences. First-round RT-PCR with HTBI primers preceded a second-round multiplex PCR. MiXCR was run by TCRdb on the multiplex PCR reads, yielding one entry per CDR3 protein. Among over a million distinct CDR3 sequences listed, approximately 35% were seen once. The sample comprised peripheral blood or thyroid tissue (not recorded which). The receptors here all came from an adult man with Graves' hyperthyroidism.

As for this clonotype: A read error may be the cause here, since a much bigger clone is one base away. The chain combines TRBV10-3 with TRBJ2-2, with D maybe TRBD2 (5 bases). Germline V gene lookup returns CDR1 ENHRY and CDR2 SYGVKD. The CDR3 spans 14 residues. CDR3 region: CAISESVYTGELLF. CDR3 DNA sequence: TGTGCCATCAGTGAGTCAGTATACACCGGGGAGCTGCTTTTT.

This clonotype was recorded at least ten times. Here the CDR3 reads CASTPGQGRLNTEAFF. The DNA of the CDR3 is TGTGCCAGTACACCGGGACAGGGACGGTTGAACACTGAAGCTTTCTTT. The chain recombines TRBV19 with TRBJ1-1, with 9 bases aligning to TRBD1. Germline V gene lookup returns CDR1 LNHDA and CDR2 SQIVND (reference sequence). CDR3 length equals 16 residues. V lost 7 bases and J lost 0; bases outside the gene matches: 9.

This clonotype was counted ten times or more. The chain joins TRBV7-2 to TRBJ2-7; a possible D gene is TRBD2 (6 bases). The CDR3 has 14 residues. The V gene's germline CDR1 is SGHTA and CDR2 FQGNSA. V lost 4 bases, J lost 2 bases, and 12 bases lay in between. The CDR3 sequence: CASSYTGTPYEQYF. CDR3 DNA sequence: TGTGCCAGCAGCTATACCGGGACTCCCTACGAGCAGTACTTC.

The V and J genes are TRBV25-1 and TRBJ2-5; TRBD2 matches at 7 bases. This CDR3 contains 13 residues. Germline CDR1 MGHDK, CDR2 SYGVNS. Trimming took 8 bases from V and 5 from J; bases not matched to a gene: 8. The CDR3 sequence: CASGRAGSETQYF. In DNA form, the CDR3 reads TGTGCCAGCGGGAGGGCCGGCTCGGAGACCCAGTACTTC.

Details on this clonotype: This sequence may be a read error, since a much larger clone differs from it by one base. V is TRBV10-3 and J is TRBJ1-5, with D possibly being TRBD1 (5 bases). Germline V gene lookup returns CDR1 ENHRY and CDR2 SYGVKD. The V end lost 6 bases, the J end lost 6 bases, and 18 bases lay between the germline ends. CDR3 length equals 15 residues. Written as DNA, the CDR3 is TGTGCCATCAGCCCACTCGGGGGTGGGAGTCAGCCCCAGCATTTT. Translating gives CAISPLGGGSQPQHF.

This clonotype has just a few counts. The chain is built from TRBV10-2 and TRBJ2-7; 9 nucleotides agree with TRBD1. This CDR3 has 14 residues. J was trimmed by 6 bases and V by 2 bases; bases with no gene match: 5. Per the germline V gene, CDR1 is WSHSY and CDR2 is SAAADI. CDR3 in DNA: TGCGCCAGCAGTGAGCCGGGACAGGGTAGCGAGCAGTACTTC. Its protein product is CASSEPGQGSEQYF.

The J gene is TRBJ2-1, the V gene TRBV20-1, with D unresolved. CDR1 is DFQATT, CDR2 SNEGSKA, per germline (reference sequence). Trimming removed 2 bases at V and 4 bases at J, with 15 bases between. CDR3 length equals 15 residues. CDR3 amino acids: CSARYPPPGYNEQFF. The CDR3 coding sequence is TGCAGTGCTAGATACCCGCCTCCGGGTTACAATGAGCAGTTCTTC.

This clonotype showed up many times. This chain links TRBV7-7 with TRBJ2-5, with D possibly being TRBD1 (7 bases). Between the trimmed V and J ends, which lost 5 bases and 3 bases, there was a span of 16 bases. Germline CDR1 SSHAT, CDR2 FNYEAQ (reference sequence). This CDR3 is built from 15 residues. DNA of the CDR3: TGTGCCAGCAGCGCCAGGGGGGCCCCCGAAGAGACCCAGTACTTC. Amino acid sequence: CASSARGAPEETQYF.

The chain joins TRBV2 to TRBJ2-2; 11 bases are a match to TRBD2. This CDR3 spans 18 amino acids. The germline V gene has CDR1 SNHLY and CDR2 FYNNEI. The V and J ends lost 1 base and 5 bases, in that order; junction bases with no gene match: 9. In nucleotides, the CDR3 is TGTGCCAGCAGTGAAGGGGTAAAACTAGCGGGAGTAACCGGGGAGCTGTTTTTT. This sequence encodes CASSEGVKLAGVTGELFF.